This T cell receptor beta chain was retrieved from a study of cytomegalovirus exposure and HLA in healthy donors. Use of 60 Vbeta and 13 Jbeta primers characterized the PCR. The data were produced by immunoSEQ multiplex PCR, yet TCRdb's version contains in-frame clones alone and is incomplete. The data hold 100,000 to 150,000 clones, with around 84% observed a single time. This CDR3 region has 13 residues. Germline CDR1 is KGHSH and CDR2 is LQKENI. Trimming left V 4 bases short and J 7 bases short, with 11 bases between. Study outcomes and limitations: Productive status was seen about 87% or about 30% of the time for most TCR beta V segments in an earlier analysis.

The sample holds one count of this clone. Its antigen is not identified. This receptor was obtained from a woman younger than 35 in good health and CMV-seropositive. J is TRBJ2-1 and V is TRBV18; D possibly corresponds to TRBD1 (6 bases). Material: PBMCs. DNA for the CDR3: TGTGCCAGCTCACAAGACAGGTCTAATGAGCAGTTCTTC. This translates into CASSQDRSNEQFF.